Below, 28 T cell receptor beta chains from the same sample are listed, as sequenced in a study of blood T cell repertoires in COVID-19. Sequenced by immunoSEQ multiplex PCR; TCRdb stores in-frame clones only, minus some. The repertoire has over 150,000 clones, under 85% of them found once; the top ten carry 3.5% to 4.5%. Sequenced sample: peripheral blood. These receptors were obtained from a woman aged 80 or older with acute or convalescent COVID-19.

V gene TRBV12-3 or TRBV12-4 combines with J gene TRBJ2-7; the match to TRBD1 covers 10 bases. There are 13 residues in the CDR3. The junction had 3 bases not matched to a gene; V was cut back by 8 bases and J by 2 bases. The CDR3 sequence is CASQGQGTYEQYF. The CDR3, as DNA: TGTGCCAGCCAGGGACAGGGGACCTACGAGCAGTACTTC.

This chain joins TRBV11-2 and TRBJ2-2, with 10 bases matching TRBD2. Looked up from germline, CDR1 is SGHAT and CDR2 is FQNNGV. The CDR3 runs 15 residues. The ends lost 1 base at V and 5 bases at J; junction bases unmatched: 1. The DNA for the CDR3 is TGTGCCAGCAGCTTAGCTAGCGGGGGAACCGGGGAGCTGTTTTTT. It specifies CASSLASGGTGELFF.

This clone was seen more than once but under ten times. The conserved phenylalanine or tryptophan normally closing the CDR3 is absent here, so this likely arose from a read error. The limits of the CDR3 on the DNA are not certain, so only TCRdb's listed CDR3 is given. This CDR3 is also generated by other DNA sequences in the sample. The V call is TRBV9, the J call TRBJ2-7; the listed D gene, TRBD2, was not tested against the DNA. The length of the CDR3 is 13 amino acids, counting both ends. Germline V gene data show CDR1 as SGDLS and CDR2 as YYNGEE. CDR3 amino acids: CASSAVRGAGVGL.

CDR3 in DNA: TGTGCCAGCAGTGACGCGGGTACGCAATACAATGAGCAGTTCTTC. This codes for CASSDAGTQYNEQFF. This chain connects TRBV6-4 to TRBJ2-1, with D possibly matching TRBD2 (5 bases). V lost 2 bases and J lost 4, with 12 bases in between. The germline V gene encodes CDR1 MRHNA and CDR2 SNTAGT. CDR3 length equals 15 residues.

The sample holds one count of this clone. The DNA for the CDR3 is TGTGCCAGCAGTTACTCGATAGCGGGAAACCCCTACGAGCAGTACTTC. Protein product: CASSYSIAGNPYEQYF. The chain links TRBV6-2 or TRBV6-3 to TRBJ2-7, with 8 bases that match TRBD2. The CDR3 has 16 residues. Germline assignment: CDR1 MNHEY and CDR2 SVGEGT. The V and J ends lost 0 bases and 2 bases, in that order; junction bases with no gene match: 6.

V usage is TRBV4-1 and J usage is TRBJ1-4; 9 nucleotides line up with TRBD1. Germline V gives CDR1 MGHRA, CDR2 YSYEKL. The V segment lost 0 bases and the J segment 7 bases; nucleotides outside the gene matches: 6. The CDR3 has 16 amino acids. The CDR3 here is CASSQDRGQGREKLFF. The CDR3 coding sequence is TGCGCCAGCAGCCAAGATCGGGGACAGGGACGTGAAAAACTGTTTTTT.

The chain has TRBV5-1 and TRBJ1-1; 9 bases are shared with TRBD1. With 5 bases clipped from V and 4 bases from J, the junction kept 3 bases outside the gene matches. The CDR3 runs to 13 residues. The V gene's germline CDR1 is SGHRS and CDR2 YFSETQ. CDR3 protein: CASRTQGATEAFF. CDR3 DNA sequence: TGCGCCAGCAGAACACAGGGGGCCACTGAAGCTTTCTTT.

This clone has more than one count but fewer than ten. The V call is TRBV7-2, the J call TRBJ1-4; D is possibly TRBD1 (6 bases). Trimming pared 2 bases from V and 4 bases from J, leaving 11 bases between. This CDR3 spans 15 amino acids. CDR1 SGHTA and CDR2 FQGNSA come from the germline V gene. The chain's CDR3 is CASSLTQGNNEKLFF. In DNA form, the CDR3 reads TGTGCCAGCAGCTTAACCCAGGGGAATAATGAAAAACTGTTTTTT.

V is TRBV7-8 and J is TRBJ2-7, with TRBD2 matching over 9 bases. V lost 5 bases to trimming and J lost 2 bases; unmatched junction nucleotides: 13. This CDR3 is 17 amino acids long. In germline, CDR1 is SGHVS, CDR2 FQNEAQ. The CDR3 coding sequence is TGTGCCAGCAGCCCGGAACGGGCGGGGGGGACCCCCTACGAGCAGTACTTC. It encodes CASSPERAGGTPYEQYF.

The V call is TRBV7-6, the J call TRBJ2-7; 8 bases map to TRBD1. Germline values: CDR1 SGHVS, CDR2 FNYEAQ. Unmatched junction bases numbered 7, after V lost 2 bases and J lost 1 base. The CDR3 runs 16 residues. This CDR3 reads CASSLNERTGSYEQYF. The CDR3 DNA sequence: TGTGCCAGCAGCTTAAATGAAAGGACAGGGTCCTACGAGCAGTACTTC.

This chain connects TRBV5-6 to TRBJ2-5; TRBD1 matches 10 bases. V lost 4 bases to trimming and J lost 1 base; unmatched junction nucleotides: 10. The CDR3 loop spans 17 amino acids. Germline V CDR1 and CDR2: SGHDT, YYEEEE. CDR3 DNA: TGTGCCAGCAGCATCTTTGGGGACAGGGGAGGCCAAGAGACCCAGTACTTC. Protein: CASSIFGDRGGQETQYF.

This chain links TRBV10-3 with TRBJ2-7, with 9 bases matching TRBD1. The ends lost 6 bases at V and 3 bases at J; junction bases unmatched: 9. The length of the CDR3 is 15 residues. Germline CDR1 and CDR2: ENHRY and SYGVKD. The CDR3 coding sequence is TGTGCCATCAGCATTGGACAGGGGTCCATCTACGAGCAGTACTTC. This sequence encodes CAISIGQGSIYEQYF.

The rearrangement links TRBV25-1 to TRBJ2-1; TRBD2 matches at 11 bases. J was trimmed by 9 bases and V by 6 bases; bases with no gene match: 7. This CDR3 spans 14 amino acids. CDR1 is MGHDK, CDR2 SYGVNS, per germline. CDR3 DNA sequence: TGTGCCAGCAGAACTAGCGGGAGACGAGCTGAGCAGTTCTTC. Its protein product is CASRTSGRRAEQFF.

The CDR3 DNA sequence: TGTGCCAGTAGTAAGGGACTAGCGGGAGTTGAGCAGTTCTTC. Its translation: CASSKGLAGVEQFF. The rearrangement links TRBV19 to TRBJ2-1; 14 bases map to TRBD2. This CDR3 is built from 14 residues. Trimming cost V 4 bases and J 9 bases; bases outside gene matches: 2. Germline V gene data show CDR1 as LNHDA and CDR2 as SQIVND (reference sequence).

This clone has more than one count but fewer than ten. The J gene is TRBJ1-2, the V gene TRBV7-9, with D perhaps matching TRBD1 (5 bases). This CDR3 region has 13 residues. Deletions cut 4 bases from V and 3 bases from J, with 9 bases between. CDR1 and CDR2 (germline): SEHNR, FQNEAQ (reference sequence). CDR3 bases: TGTGCCAGCAGCTCCGGACAAGACTATGGCTACACCTTC. This codes for CASSSGQDYGYTF. Filled out from reference TRBV7-9 and TRBJ1-2, the complete variable domain reads DTGVSQNPRHKITKRGQNVTFRCDPISEHNRLYWYRQTLGQGPEFLTYFQNEAQLEKSRLLSDRFSAERPKGSFSTLEIQRTEQGDSAMYLCASSSGQDYGYTFGSGTRLTVV.

The chain uses TRBV4-2 and TRBJ2-1; D gene unclear. Germline-derived CDR1 and CDR2 are LGHNA and YNFKEQ. This CDR3 contains 14 residues. Trimming stripped 0 bases from V and 4 bases from J, with 7 bases between. The CDR3 bases are TGTGCCAGCAGCCAAGACAAGAGATACAATGAGCAGTTCTTC. Translating it yields CASSQDKRYNEQFF.

The chain uses TRBV30 and TRBJ1-6; D is possibly TRBD1 (5 bases). CDR3 length equals 14 residues. Germline V gene lookup returns CDR1 GTSNPN and CDR2 SVGIG (reference sequence). Trimming pared 4 bases from V and 0 bases from J, leaving 7 bases between. This CDR3 is CAWIRGSYNSPLHF. The CDR3 nucleotides are TGTGCCTGGATAAGGGGCTCCTATAATTCACCCCTCCACTTT.

The V call is TRBV10-3, the J call TRBJ1-5; D remains ambiguous. Germline V gives CDR1 ENHRY, CDR2 SYGVKD. This CDR3 has 15 residues. V lost 0 bases and J lost 5, with 11 bases in between. CDR3 nucleotide sequence: TGTGCCATCAGTGAGTCTCAGTTACTACATCAGCCCCAGCATTTT. Protein sequence: CAISESQLLHQPQHF.

V is TRBV19 and J is TRBJ2-7, with 8 bases that match TRBD1. Losses at the gene ends were 5 bases for V and 6 bases for J; bases not matched to a gene: 6. The CDR3 runs to 13 residues. CDR1 is LNHDA, CDR2 SQIVND, per germline (reference sequence). The CDR3 loop is CASSLGTGIEQYF. The DNA for the CDR3 is TGTGCCAGTAGTTTGGGGACAGGTATCGAGCAGTACTTC.

The chain links TRBV7-8 to TRBJ1-4, with D perhaps matching TRBD1 (5 bases). The CDR3 has 18 amino acids. The germline V and J ends were trimmed by 8 bases and 1 base, with 23 bases remaining between them. Germline V gene sequence: CDR1 SGHVS, CDR2 FQNEAQ. The CDR3 DNA sequence: TGTGCCAGCTGCCAATCCGGGAGCGGGGGTAGAACTAATGAAAAACTGTTTTTT. It encodes CASCQSGSGGRTNEKLFF.

J is TRBJ1-2 and V is TRBV27, with D possibly TRBD1 on 6 matching bases. The CDR3 runs to 13 residues. From germline, CDR1 is MNHEY and CDR2 SMNVEV (reference sequence). The V and J ends lost 2 bases and 7 bases respectively, with 11 bases between them. CDR3 protein: CASSLEDRTGYTF. CDR3 nucleotide sequence: TGTGCCAGCAGTTTAGAAGACAGGACTGGCTACACCTTC.

The rearrangement uses TRBV28 and TRBJ2-7, with TRBD1 matching 12 bases. The CDR3 contains 14 residues. Germline assignment: CDR1 MDHEN and CDR2 SYDVKM. The J segment lost 7 bases and the V segment lost 6 bases, leaving 7 bases of the junction unmatched. The CDR3 region has the DNA TGTGCCAGCAGACAGGGACAGGGGGCGCTTGAGCAGTACTTC. This gives the protein CASRQGQGALEQYF.

The J gene is TRBJ1-1, the V gene TRBV27; D not resolved. Trimming took off 2 bases at V and 1 base at J, with 8 bases between the two ends. The CDR3 contains 14 residues. Germline-derived CDR1 and CDR2 are MNHEY and SMNVEV (reference sequence). CDR3 in DNA: TGTGCCAGCAGTTTAATTCGACAGAACACTGAAGCTTTCTTT. Translated: CASSLIRQNTEAFF.

The chain carries TRBV7-6 and TRBJ1-6; 7 bases agree with TRBD1. CDR1 and CDR2 from the germline V gene are SGHVS and FNYEAQ. This CDR3 is built from 16 residues. V dropped 2 bases and J dropped 5; count of bases not matched to a gene: 6. In nucleotides, the CDR3 is TGTGCCAGCAGCTTATATCGGGACAGAGATAATTCACCCCTCCACTTT. It is translated as CASSLYRDRDNSPLHF.

This clone was seen just once. This chain joins TRBV9 and TRBJ2-3; D possibly corresponds to TRBD1 (5 bases). V shed 0 bases and J shed 0 bases, with 8 bases lying between them. The CDR3 loop spans 15 amino acids. Germline V gene data show CDR1 as SGDLS and CDR2 as YYNGEE. CDR3 loop: CASSVAGISTDTQYF. DNA for the CDR3: TGTGCCAGCAGCGTAGCAGGGATAAGCACAGATACGCAGTATTTT. Supplemented by reference TRBV9 and TRBJ2-3, the full variable domain reads DSGVTQTPKHLITATGQRVTLRCSPRSGDLSVYWYQQSLDQGLQFLIQYYNGEERAKGNILERFSAQQFPDLHSELNLSSLELGDSALYFCASSVAGISTDTQYFGPGTRLTVL.

The chain recombines TRBV6-1 with TRBJ2-3, with a tentative D call TRBD1 (5 bases). The CDR3 sequence is 16 residues long. Per germline, CDR1 MNHNS and CDR2 SASEGT. V gave up 1 base and J gave up 1 base, with 12 bases separating them. The CDR3 sequence: CASSEGMTARTDTQYF. CDR3 DNA: TGTGCCAGCAGTGAAGGCATGACAGCCCGCACAGATACGCAGTATTTT.

The chain uses TRBV7-2 and TRBJ2-5; 7 bases agree with TRBD2. In germline, CDR1 is SGHTA, CDR2 FQGNSA. With 7 bases clipped from V and 4 bases from J, the junction kept 9 bases outside the gene matches. This CDR3 comprises 14 residues. For the CDR3, the DNA is TGTGCCAGCAATGGGGGGGGACGAGGAGAGACCCAGTACTTC. As protein: CASNGGGRGETQYF.

The CDR3 region has the DNA TGTGCCACCACGTCAGGTTCCAATTCACCCCTCCACTTT. Protein: CATTSGSNSPLHF. The chain combines TRBV15 with TRBJ1-6, with no clear D. V was pared by 7 bases and J by 7 bases, with 11 bases between. The length of the CDR3 is 13 residues. CDR1 and CDR2 from the germline V gene are LNHNV and YYDKDF (reference sequence).